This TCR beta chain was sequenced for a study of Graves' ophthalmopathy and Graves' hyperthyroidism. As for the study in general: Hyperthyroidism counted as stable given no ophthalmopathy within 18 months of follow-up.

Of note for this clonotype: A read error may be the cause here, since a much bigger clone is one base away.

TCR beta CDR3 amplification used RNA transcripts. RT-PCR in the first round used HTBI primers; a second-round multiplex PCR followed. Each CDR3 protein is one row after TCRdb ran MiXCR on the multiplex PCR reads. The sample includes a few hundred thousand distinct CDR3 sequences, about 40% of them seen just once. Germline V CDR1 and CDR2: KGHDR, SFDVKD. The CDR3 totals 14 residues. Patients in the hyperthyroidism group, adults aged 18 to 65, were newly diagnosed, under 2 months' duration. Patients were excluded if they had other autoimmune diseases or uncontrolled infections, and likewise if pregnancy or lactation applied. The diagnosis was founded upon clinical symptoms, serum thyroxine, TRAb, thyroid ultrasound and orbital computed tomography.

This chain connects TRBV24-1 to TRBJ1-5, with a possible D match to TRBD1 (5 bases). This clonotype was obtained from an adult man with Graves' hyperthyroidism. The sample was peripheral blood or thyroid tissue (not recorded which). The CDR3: CASSFSGLGRPQHF. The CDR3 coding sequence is TGTGCCAGCAGTTTCTCAGGGCTGGGTCGGCCCCAGCATTTT.